Shown below are 13 T cell receptor beta chains from a single sample sequenced in a study of T-cell memory formation after mild COVID-19 (dated by TCRdb to 2020 to 2022). Libraries came from 5' RACE. Reads for this sample came from an Illumina NovaSeq 6000. TCRdb trimmed public reads at Q25 via fastp, called clones via MiXCR and kept in-frame beta chains. One record per CDR3 amino acid sequence lists the most common genes and DNA. In this sample the table shows about 360,000 distinct CDR3 sequences, around 15% of which occur a single time. Around a fifth of the sample belongs to the ten largest clones. The specimen was PBMCs or a T cell subset sorted from them (not recorded which). The receptors here all came from a man aged 18 to 30 who had mild COVID-19 (a few samples of this study predate the infection). The sample titles of this study are shuffled in the database, so cell type and time point are left out; the donor was told from shared clones.

This clonotype was recorded a few times. The genes are TRBV5-1 and TRBJ2-1, with 8 bases fitting TRBD2. CDR1 and CDR2 from the germline V gene are SGHRS and YFSETQ. V dropped 0 bases and J dropped 3; count of bases not matched to a gene: 17. CDR3 length: 20 residues. The CDR3 reads CASSLAEGRGGSGNYNEQFF. The CDR3 coding sequence is TGCGCCAGCAGCTTGGCCGAGGGGAGGGGAGGTAGCGGGAACTACAATGAGCAGTTCTTC. Full variable domain (rest looked up from reference TRBV5-1 and TRBJ2-1): KAGVTQTPRYLIKTRGQQVTLSCSPISGHRSVSWYQQTPGQGLQFLFEYFSETQRNKGNFPGRFSGRQFSNSRSEMNVSTLELGDSALYLCASSLAEGRGGSGNYNEQFFGPGTRLTVL.

This clonotype was seen more than once but under ten times. The chain uses TRBV28 and TRBJ2-3; 9 nucleotides align to TRBD1. Trimming at V came to 5 bases and at J to 3 bases, leaving 9 bases not matched to a gene. The germline gives CDR1 MDHEN, CDR2 SYDVKM. The CDR3 runs 16 residues. The CDR3 coding sequence is TGTGCCAGCAGTGAACCCGGAGACAGGGGGACAGATACGCAGTATTTT. Translating gives CASSEPGDRGTDTQYF.

Ten or more counts support this clonotype. The chain couples TRBV5-1 to TRBJ2-5; D is uncertain. Germline CDR1 reads SGHRS; CDR2 reads YFSETQ. Trimming shortened V by 7 bases and J by 3 bases, and 10 bases separated the two germline ends. The CDR3 totals 12 residues. The CDR3 protein is CASYGSKETQYF. CDR3 sequence (DNA): TGCGCCAGCTACGGTTCCAAAGAGACCCAGTACTTC.

This clonotype has just a few counts. This chain connects TRBV6-2 or TRBV6-3 to TRBJ2-2; possibly TRBD1 for D (6 bases). The CDR3 consists of 16 residues. With 0 bases removed from V and 0 bases from J, the gap between germline ends came to 8 bases. Germline CDR1 is MNHEY and CDR2 is SVGEGT. This CDR3 is CASSYSGHPNTGELFF. DNA of the CDR3: TGTGCCAGCAGTTACTCGGGACACCCGAACACCGGGGAGCTGTTTTTT.

The chain uses TRBV5-1 and TRBJ2-7; weak D call: TRBD1 (5 bases). This CDR3 has 13 residues. Trimming removed 9 bases at V and 1 base at J, with 14 bases between. Germline CDR1 and CDR2: SGHRS and YFSETQ. The CDR3, as DNA: TGCGCCAAACCCCCGGACAAGTCCTACGAGCAGTACGTC. This codes for CAKPPDKSYEQYV.

This chain links TRBV29-1 with TRBJ1-1; D is unresolved. Trimming stripped 6 bases from V and 1 base from J, with 6 bases between. In germline, CDR1 is SQVTM, CDR2 ANQGSEA. This CDR3 is built from 11 residues. The CDR3 DNA is TGCAGCGTCCTCAGGAACACTGAAGCTTTCTTT. This encodes CSVLRNTEAFF.

This clonotype was picked up a small number of times. The chain recombines TRBV6-5 with TRBJ2-7; 7 bases match TRBD1. The CDR3 covers 17 residues. Trimming at V came to 5 bases and at J to 0 bases, leaving 13 bases not matched to a gene. From germline, CDR1 is MNHEY and CDR2 SVGAGI. In DNA form, the CDR3 reads TGTGCCAGCAGTATCGCTCGGACAGGAAAGACCTCCTACGAGCAGTACTTC. Residues: CASSIARTGKTSYEQYF.

This clonotype was seen a few times. V is TRBV12-3 or TRBV12-4 and J is TRBJ1-4, with no clear D. V gave up 6 bases and J gave up 8 bases, with 10 bases separating them. The CDR3 runs to 12 residues. CDR3 in amino acids: CASSPAREKLFF. The CDR3 DNA sequence: TGTGCCAGCAGCCCCGCGAGGGAAAAACTGTTTTTT.

This clonotype was picked up a small number of times. The chain recombines TRBV7-8 with TRBJ2-5, with a possible D match to TRBD2 (6 bases). The CDR3 covers 16 residues. Deletions cut 2 bases from V and 0 bases from J, with 13 bases between. Germline V gene sequence: CDR1 SGHVS, CDR2 FQNEAQ. The CDR3 protein is CASSLHRGINQETQYF. CDR3 in DNA: TGTGCCAGCAGCTTACACCGGGGGATTAACCAAGAGACCCAGTACTTC.

The table lists this clonotype with a few counts. The chain joins TRBV5-5 to TRBJ2-3; no definite D call. Germline V gene lookup returns CDR1 SGHKS and CDR2 YYEKEE (reference sequence). The CDR3 runs 13 residues. V was clipped by 2 bases and J by 4 bases, with 8 bases between them. CDR3 DNA: TGTGCCAGCAGCTTCGACGGGCCAGATACGCAGTATTTT. This translates into CASSFDGPDTQYF.

The sample holds a few counts of this clonotype. The chain links TRBV5-1 to TRBJ2-2; 10 bases align to TRBD1. The CDR3 contains 16 residues. With V trimmed by 7 bases and J by 7 bases, 13 bases remained unmatched. CDR1 is SGHRS, CDR2 YFSETQ, per germline. CDR3 protein: CASRKGQGLRDGELFF. In nucleotides, the CDR3 is TGCGCCAGCCGGAAGGGACAGGGGCTCCGGGACGGGGAGCTGTTTTTT.

This clonotype was detected ten times or more. The rearrangement links TRBV7-2 to TRBJ2-7, with D perhaps given as TRBD1 or TRBD2 (7 bases each). This CDR3 contains 15 residues. Germline V gives CDR1 SGHTA, CDR2 FQGNSA. Trimming took off 5 bases at V and 6 bases at J, with 20 bases between the two ends. CDR3 region: CASSRNRGPGGEQYF. For the CDR3, the DNA is TGTGCCAGCAGCAGGAACAGGGGCCCGGGGGGCGAGCAGTACTTC.

The chain uses TRBV7-3 and TRBJ2-3; TRBD2 is a possible D gene (7 bases). The CDR3 sequence is 14 residues long. Trimming stripped 5 bases from V and 2 bases from J, with 11 bases between. Germline loops: CDR1 SGHTA, CDR2 FQGTGA. In DNA form, the CDR3 reads TGTGCCAGCAGCCCGGGGGGCCCCACAGATACGCAGTATTTT. This sequence encodes CASSPGGPTDTQYF. The full variable domain, in which reference TRBV7-3 and TRBJ2-3 provide the parts outside the CDR3, is GAGVSQTPSNKVTEKGKYVELRCDPISGHTALYWYRQSLGQGPEFLIYFQGTGAADDSGLPNDRFFAVRPEGSVSTLKIQRTERGDSAVYLCASSPGGPTDTQYFGPGTRLTVL.